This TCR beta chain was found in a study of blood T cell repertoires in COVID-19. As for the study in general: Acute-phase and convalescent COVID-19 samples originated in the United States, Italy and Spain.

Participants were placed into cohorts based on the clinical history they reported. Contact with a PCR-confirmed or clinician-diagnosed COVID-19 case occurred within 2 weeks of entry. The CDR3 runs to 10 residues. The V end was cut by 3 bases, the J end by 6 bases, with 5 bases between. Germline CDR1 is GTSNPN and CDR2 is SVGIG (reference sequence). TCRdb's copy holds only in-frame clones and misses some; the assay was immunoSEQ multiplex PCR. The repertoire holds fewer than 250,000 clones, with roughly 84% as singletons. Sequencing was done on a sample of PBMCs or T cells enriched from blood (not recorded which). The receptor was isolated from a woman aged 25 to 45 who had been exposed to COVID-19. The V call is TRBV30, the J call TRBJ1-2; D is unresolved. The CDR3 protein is CAWSPDGYTF. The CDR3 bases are TGTGCCTGGAGCCCCGATGGCTACACCTTC.